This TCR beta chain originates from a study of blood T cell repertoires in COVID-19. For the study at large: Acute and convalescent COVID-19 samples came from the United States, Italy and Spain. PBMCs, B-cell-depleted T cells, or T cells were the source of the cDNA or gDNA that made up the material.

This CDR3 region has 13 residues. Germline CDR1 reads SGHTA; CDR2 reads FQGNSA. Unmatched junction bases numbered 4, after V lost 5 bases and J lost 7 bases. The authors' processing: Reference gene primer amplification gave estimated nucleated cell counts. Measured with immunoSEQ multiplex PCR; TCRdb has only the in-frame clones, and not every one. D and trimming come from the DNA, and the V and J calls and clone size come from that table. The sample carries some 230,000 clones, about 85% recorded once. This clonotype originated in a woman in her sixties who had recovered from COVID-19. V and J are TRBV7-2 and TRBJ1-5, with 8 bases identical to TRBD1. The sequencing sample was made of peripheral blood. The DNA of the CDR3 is TGTGCCAGCAGCGGTACAGGGGGGCAGCCCCAGCATTTT. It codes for CASSGTGGQPQHF.